This section outlines one T cell receptor (beta chain) sequence together with its context. Clones were sequenced by immunoSEQ multiplex PCR, and TCRdb holds only the in-frame ones, with some missing. The sample lists 75,000 to 90,000 clones, roughly 78% occurring once. This specimen comes from a study of blood T cell repertoires in COVID-19. Followed over time, Seattle patients had been enrolled while infection was active. Germline CDR1 and CDR2: SGHRS and YFSETQ. V lost 0 bases to trimming and J lost 0 bases; unmatched junction nucleotides: 9. The CDR3 totals 17 residues. Sequencing used peripheral blood. This TCR was recovered from a man between 60 and 75 years old with COVID-19, enrolled during active disease. The chain is built from TRBV5-1 and TRBJ2-7; 7 bases are shared with TRBD1. CDR3 DNA sequence: TGCGCCAGCAGCTTGGCCATACTACAGGGGTCCTCCTACGAGCAGTACTTC. Translated, it gives CASSLAILQGSSYEQYF.